A single sample is the source of the 19 T cell receptor beta chains below, sequenced in a study of OX40 agonist ivuxolimab in advanced cancers. Using immunoSEQ multiplex PCR, the repertoire was profiled, and TCRdb retains in-frame clones only, with some absent. This sample carries more than 50,000 clones, about 90% of them seen once, and the ten largest clones take around 2%. The sequencing here drew on CD4+ or CD8+ T cells sorted from blood, taken in a trial of the OX40 agonist ivuxolimab. Every receptor here comes from an adult with an advanced solid tumor such as melanoma, head and neck, liver or kidney cancer.

This chain joins TRBV11-3 and TRBJ2-5; 13 positions match TRBD2. Looked up from germline, CDR1 is SGHNT and CDR2 is YENEEA. Germline trimming cut 5 bases from V and 1 base from J; bases unmatched to any gene: 4. This CDR3 comprises 16 residues. CDR3 amino acids: CASSRGTSGTQETQYF. The CDR3 DNA is TGTGCCAGCAGCCGAGGGACTAGCGGGACCCAAGAGACCCAGTACTTC.

The rearrangement joins TRBV7-6 to TRBJ1-5; a weak D match, TRBD1 (6 bases). The CDR3 runs to 15 residues. V lost 5 bases, J lost 4 bases, and 15 bases lay in between. Per the germline V gene, CDR1 is SGHVS and CDR2 is FNYEAQ. The CDR3 loop reads CASSPDGQTNQPQHF. The DNA of the CDR3 is TGTGCCAGCAGCCCGGATGGACAGACTAATCAGCCCCAGCATTTT. The full variable domain, in which reference TRBV7-6 and TRBJ1-5 provide the parts outside the CDR3, is GAGVSQSPRYKVTKRGQDVALRCDPISGHVSLYWYRQALGQGPEFLTYFNYEAQQDKSGLPNDRFSAERPEGSISTLTIQRTEQRDSAMYRCASSPDGQTNQPQHFGDGTRLSIL.

This clone was counted a single time. In nucleotides, the CDR3 is TGTGCCAGCAGTTTAAGGCCAGGCAATCAGCCCCAGCATTTT. Translating it yields CASSLRPGNQPQHF. The chain links TRBV28 to TRBJ1-5, with D unresolved. The CDR3 contains 14 residues. V lost 2 bases and J 2 bases, leaving 7 bases between the germline ends. Germline CDR1 is MDHEN and CDR2 is SYDVKM.

The J gene is TRBJ1-1, the V gene TRBV2, with 8 bases lining up with TRBD1. CDR3 length equals 15 residues. The V gene end was trimmed by 4 bases and the J gene end by 0 bases; junction bases not matched to a gene: 4. Germline V gives CDR1 SNHLY, CDR2 FYNNEI. Written as DNA, the CDR3 is TGTGCCAGCAGTGCTCCAGGGGGCCTGAACACTGAAGCTTTCTTT. Its protein is CASSAPGGLNTEAFF.

This chain uses TRBV7-2 with TRBJ1-2, with D perhaps matching TRBD1 (5 bases). The germline V and J ends were trimmed by 1 base and 1 base, with 7 bases remaining between them. This CDR3 comprises 14 residues. CDR1 is SGHTA, CDR2 FQGNSA, per germline. The CDR3 bases are TGTGCCAGCAGCTTAGGAGACAGTAACTATGGCTACACCTTC. It translates to CASSLGDSNYGYTF. Full variable domain (rest looked up from reference TRBV7-2 and TRBJ1-2): GAGVSQSPSNKVTEKGKDVELRCDPISGHTALYWYRQSLGQGLEFLIYFQGNSAPDKSGLPSDRFSAERTGGSVSTLTIQRTQQEDSAVYLCASSLGDSNYGYTFGSGTRLTVV.

V usage is TRBV6-5 and J usage is TRBJ1-6, with TRBD1 identical over 7 bases. The CDR3 extends over 15 amino acids. The V and J ends lost 10 bases and 0 bases, in that order; junction bases with no gene match: 6. Germline CDR1 MNHEY, CDR2 SVGAGI. The CDR3 nucleotides read TGTGCCACCCAGGGGGGAAGCTCCTATAATTCACCCCTCCACTTT. As protein: CATQGGSSYNSPLHF.

The chain links TRBV7-2 to TRBJ2-7; no firm D call. The CDR3 runs to 13 residues. Trimming removed 2 bases at V and 3 bases at J, with 8 bases between. Germline CDR1 SGHTA, CDR2 FQGNSA. The CDR3 sequence is CASSLPNSYEQYF. Written as DNA, the CDR3 is TGTGCCAGCAGCTTACCCAACAGCTACGAGCAGTACTTC.

This rearrangement joins TRBV7-6 to TRBJ2-3; no clear D gene. The CDR3 spans 12 residues. The V gene's germline CDR1 is SGHVS and CDR2 FNYEAQ. V was shortened by 5 bases and J by 0 bases, with 3 bases between the two germline ends. The CDR3 DNA sequence: TGTGCCAGCAGCGCCAGCACAGATACGCAGTATTTT. Translating gives CASSASTDTQYF. Full variable domain (rest looked up from reference TRBV7-6 and TRBJ2-3): GAGVSQSPRYKVTKRGQDVALRCDPISGHVSLYWYRQALGQGPEFLTYFNYEAQQDKSGLPNDRFSAERPEGSISTLTIQRTEQRDSAMYRCASSASTDTQYFGPGTRLTVL.

The chain couples TRBV6-1 to TRBJ2-4; D is perhaps TRBD1 (5 bases). Per germline, CDR1 MNHNS and CDR2 SASEGT. V was clipped by 6 bases and J by 5 bases, with 8 bases between them. The CDR3 covers 12 residues. In DNA, the CDR3 is TGTGCCAGCAGGGTGACAGAAAACATTCAGTACTTC. Encoded protein: CASRVTENIQYF.

The chain is built from TRBV5-1 and TRBJ1-3, with 10 bases matching TRBD1. This CDR3 has 16 residues. The junction had 6 bases not matched to a gene; V was cut back by 4 bases and J by 2 bases. Germline loops: CDR1 SGHRS, CDR2 YFSETQ. The CDR3 DNA follows: TGCGCCAGCAGCCGAGACAGGGGGCTTACTGGAAACACCATATATTTT. Translating gives CASSRDRGLTGNTIYF.

The chain couples TRBV5-1 to TRBJ2-7; 9 nucleotides align to TRBD1. The CDR3 consists of 14 residues. CDR1 and CDR2 (germline): SGHRS, YFSETQ. The ends lost 3 bases at V and 6 bases at J; junction bases unmatched: 7. DNA of the CDR3: TGCGCCAGCAGCTCGGGACAGGGAACCCGCGAGCAGTACTTC. As protein: CASSSGQGTREQYF.

The rearrangement uses TRBV6-5 and TRBJ2-4; maybe TRBD1 (6 bases). This CDR3 is 14 amino acids long. Germline CDR1 MNHEY, CDR2 SVGAGI. V was trimmed by 7 bases and J by 15 bases, leaving 25 bases between them. CDR3 sequence: CASTSSGTSPGWYF. In nucleotides, the CDR3 is TGTGCCAGCACCTCATCCGGGACATCCCCCGGGTGGTACTTC.

The sample holds one count of this clone. The CDR3 DNA reads as TGTGCCAGCTCCGTAGGGCAGGACAATCAGCCCCAGCATTTT. As protein: CASSVGQDNQPQHF. This sequence joins TRBV18 and TRBJ1-5; no clear D gene. CDR1 is KGHSH and CDR2 is LQKENI in the germline V gene. V lost 6 bases to trimming and J lost 3 bases, with 12 bases between them. The CDR3 length is 14 residues.

The V gene is TRBV28, the J gene TRBJ2-4; no firm D call. The CDR3 extends over 15 amino acids. Trimming stripped 7 bases from V and 3 bases from J, with 16 bases between. Germline V gene sequence: CDR1 MDHEN, CDR2 SYDVKM. CDR3 loop: CASTTSRLSKNIQYF. CDR3 DNA sequence: TGTGCCAGCACCACATCCCGTCTAAGCAAAAACATTCAGTACTTC.

The CDR3 sequence is CASSGTADAYEQYF. The CDR3, as DNA: TGTGCCAGTAGTGGGACAGCCGACGCCTACGAGCAGTACTTC. This chain links TRBV19 with TRBJ2-7; 7 nucleotides align to TRBD1. The germline gives CDR1 LNHDA, CDR2 SQIVND (reference sequence). This CDR3 comprises 14 residues. Germline trimming cut 5 bases from V and 2 bases from J; bases unmatched to any gene: 6.

The chain combines TRBV28 with TRBJ1-4, with D tentatively TRBD1 (6 bases). CDR1 is MDHEN, CDR2 SYDVKM, per germline. The CDR3 length is 15 residues. V dropped 11 bases and J dropped 5 bases, with 21 bases sitting between them. The CDR3 reads CAGKRSGGANEKLFF. For the CDR3, the DNA is TGTGCCGGCAAACGGTCGGGGGGCGCGAATGAAAAACTGTTTTTT.

The chain combines TRBV6-6 with TRBJ2-3; possibly TRBD2 for D (5 bases). CDR3 length: 13 amino acids. V was shortened by 3 bases and J by 4 bases, with 8 bases between the two germline ends. Germline V gene data show CDR1 as MNHNY and CDR2 as SVGAGI (reference sequence). CDR3 in DNA: TGTGCCAGCAGTTATGAGGGCCCAGATACGCAGTATTTT. Residues: CASSYEGPDTQYF.

This chain joins TRBV27 and TRBJ1-4; TRBD1 aligns across 10 bases. The CDR3 loop spans 15 amino acids. From germline, CDR1 is MNHEY and CDR2 SMNVEV (reference sequence). With V trimmed by 9 bases and J by 0 bases, 4 bases remained unmatched. CDR3 nucleotide sequence: TGTGCCAGTAGGGACAGGGGCCCAACTAATGAAAAACTGTTTTTT. As protein: CASRDRGPTNEKLFF.

J is TRBJ1-2 and V is TRBV5-6; D gene unclear. V was clipped by 4 bases and J by 4 bases, with 11 bases between them. The CDR3 loop spans 13 amino acids. Germline CDR1 is SGHDT and CDR2 is YYEEEE. CDR3 DNA sequence: TGTGCCAGCAGCCCCGGACTTATCTATGGCTACACCTTC. This sequence encodes CASSPGLIYGYTF.